The entry below describes one T cell receptor (beta chain). This record belongs to a study of blood T cell repertoires in COVID-19. On the study more broadly: Acute-phase and convalescent COVID-19 samples originated in the United States, Italy and Spain. T cells, B-cell-depleted T cells, or PBMCs provided the cDNA or gDNA that served as material.

In the original processing: Amplification of reference gene primers provided the estimated nucleated cell counts. TCRdb's table, derived via immunoSEQ multiplex PCR, lists solely in-frame clones and lacks some. D and trimming were read from the DNA, whereas the V and J calls and clone size are those reported in that table. The sample holds 180,000 or so clones; 65% to 90% are singletons and the top ten take about 8.2%. Sequenced: peripheral blood. This TCR derives from a man aged 55 to 70 with acute or convalescent COVID-19.

DNA for the CDR3: TGTGCCAGCAGCTTAGCGGAAAAGGAGGGTTGGCGTTCACCCCTCCACTTT. This codes for CASSLAEKEGWRSPLHF. The chain uses TRBV11-2 and TRBJ1-6; unclear D gene. Looked up from germline, CDR1 is SGHAT and CDR2 is FQNNGV. The V gene lost 1 base and the J gene lost 9 bases, with 19 bases spanning the gap. This CDR3 comprises 17 residues.